These 10 T cell receptor beta chains originate from one sample sequenced in a study of OX40 agonist ivuxolimab in advanced cancers. The protocol was immunoSEQ multiplex PCR, while the TCRdb copy is restricted to in-frame clones and leaves out a portion. The data show fewer than 55,000 clones, around 87% seen once. The source material was CD4+ or CD8+ T cells sorted from blood, sampled in a trial of the OX40 agonist ivuxolimab. Every receptor here comes from an adult with an advanced solid tumor such as melanoma, head and neck, liver or kidney cancer.

The chain carries TRBV5-1 and TRBJ2-7; 13 bases are a match to TRBD2. The CDR3 loop spans 15 amino acids. Germline assignment: CDR1 SGHRS and CDR2 YFSETQ. Germline trimming cut 2 bases from V and 8 bases from J; bases unmatched to any gene: 7. CDR3 in DNA: TGCGCCAGCAGCTTCACAGGACTAGCGGGAGACCAGCAGTACTTC. This sequence encodes CASSFTGLAGDQQYF.

The chain recombines TRBV4-3 with TRBJ1-5; D remains ambiguous. CDR3 length: 16 amino acids. Per the germline V gene, CDR1 is LGHNA and CDR2 is YSLEER. V lost 2 bases and J lost 3, with 14 bases in between. Written as DNA, the CDR3 is TGCGCCAGCAGCCAACGACGGGAAACGTACAATCAGCCCCAGCATTTT. It is translated as CASSQRRETYNQPQHF.

CDR3 in amino acids: CASSYSLTGGMRGYTF. DNA of the CDR3: TGTGCCAGCAGTTACTCCTTGACAGGGGGGATGCGTGGCTACACCTTC. The chain has TRBV6-5 and TRBJ1-2, with 9 bases identical to TRBD1. J was trimmed by 7 bases and V by 0 bases; bases with no gene match: 9. Germline lookup yields CDR1 MNHEY and CDR2 SVGAGI. This CDR3 spans 16 amino acids.

V is TRBV27 and J is TRBJ2-3, with D maybe TRBD2 (5 bases). V lost 3 bases to trimming and J lost 4 bases, with 17 bases between them. This CDR3 comprises 16 residues. Germline CDR1 and CDR2: MNHEY and SMNVEV (reference sequence). CDR3 nucleotide sequence: TGTGCCAGCAGTTTGGACCCGCCGGTCGGGGCAGATACGCAGTATTTT. It encodes CASSLDPPVGADTQYF.

The V call is TRBV5-6, the J call TRBJ1-3, with no clear D. The V gene lost 2 bases and the J gene lost 0 bases, with 6 bases spanning the gap. Germline CDR1 SGHDT, CDR2 YYEEEE. The CDR3 runs to 14 residues. CDR3: CASSFGLSGNTIYF. CDR3 nucleotide sequence: TGTGCCAGCAGCTTCGGACTCTCTGGAAACACCATATATTTT. Complete variable domain (other parts from reference TRBV5-6 and TRBJ1-3): DAGVTQSPTHLIKTRGQQVTLRCSPKSGHDTVSWYQQALGQGPQFIFQYYEEEERQRGNFPDRFSGHQFPNYSSELNVNALLLGDSALYLCASSFGLSGNTIYFGEGSWLTVV.

V is TRBV4-3 and J is TRBJ2-7, with 12 bases matching TRBD1. This CDR3 comprises 18 residues. Germline assignment: CDR1 LGHNA and CDR2 YSLEER. Trimming cost V 0 bases and J 5 bases; bases outside gene matches: 11. CDR3 loop: CASSQDGGTGTGGNEQYF. CDR3 DNA: TGCGCCAGCAGCCAAGACGGGGGCACCGGGACAGGGGGCAACGAGCAGTACTTC.

The chain combines TRBV6-5 with TRBJ1-1, with D possibly being TRBD1 (6 bases). V lost 2 bases, J lost 4 bases, and 11 bases lay in between. The germline CDR1 and CDR2 sequences are MNHEY and SVGAGI. The CDR3 extends over 14 amino acids. Written as DNA, the CDR3 is TGTGCCAGCAGTTACGGGGGGCTTTCCACTGAAGCTTTCTTT. It translates to CASSYGGLSTEAFF.

V is TRBV7-2 and J is TRBJ1-5; possibly TRBD1 for D (6 bases). V was shortened by 3 bases and J by 7 bases, with 7 bases between the two germline ends. This CDR3 is 12 amino acids long. Germline CDR1 is SGHTA and CDR2 is FQGNSA. The CDR3 nucleotides are TGTGCCAGCAGCTTTGGACAGCAGCCCCAGCATTTT. It specifies CASSFGQQPQHF.

The gene calls are TRBV18 and TRBJ2-5, with 7 bases aligning to TRBD2. The germline V gene encodes CDR1 KGHSH and CDR2 LQKENI. This CDR3 is 14 amino acids long. Germline trimming cut 6 bases from V and 0 bases from J; bases unmatched to any gene: 4. CDR3 sequence reads: CASSFREDQETQYF. DNA of the CDR3: TGTGCCAGCTCTTTCCGGGAGGACCAAGAGACCCAGTACTTC.

CDR3 sequence reads: CAWSSGGSTDTQYF. CDR3 in DNA: TGTGCCTGGAGTAGCGGGGGTAGCACAGATACGCAGTATTTT. V is TRBV30 and J is TRBJ2-3; TRBD2 agrees at 8 bases. The CDR3 contains 14 residues. Germline trimming cut 2 bases from V and 0 bases from J; bases unmatched to any gene: 1. Germline values: CDR1 GTSNPN, CDR2 SVGIG (reference sequence). The variable domain in full, with the rest retrieved from reference TRBV30 and TRBJ2-3, is SQTIHQWPATLVQPVGSPLSLECTVEGTSNPNLYWYRQAAGRGLQLLFYSVGIGQISSEVPQNLSASRPQDRQFILSSKKLLLSDSGFYLCAWSSGGSTDTQYFGPGTRLTVL.